This T cell receptor (beta chain) was sequenced in a study of T cells after posttransplantation cyclophosphamide. Findings and caveats of the study: Skin or GI-infiltrating T cells shared few TRB sequences with blood. TRB clonality was highly associated with recipient CMV seropositivity and reactivation.

This clone showed up many times. Its specificity is not known. Libraries were prepared by immunoSEQ multiplex PCR; TCRdb keeps only in-frame clonotypes and omits some of them. The specimen has about 33,000 clones, none found just once. The CDR3 extends over 15 amino acids. V lost 1 base to trimming and J lost 8 bases; unmatched junction nucleotides: 8. The germline V gene has CDR1 LNHNV and CDR2 YYDKDF (reference sequence). The clonotype originates from a girl aged 5-17 years in good health, CMV-negative, and a related stem cell transplant donor. This chain joins TRBV15 and TRBJ1-2; 9 bases are a match to TRBD1. The source material was PBMCs. CDR3 DNA sequence: TGTGCCACCAGCAGAGGGTACAGGGGGCGAGGGGGCTACACCTTC. Residues: CATSRGYRGRGGYTF.